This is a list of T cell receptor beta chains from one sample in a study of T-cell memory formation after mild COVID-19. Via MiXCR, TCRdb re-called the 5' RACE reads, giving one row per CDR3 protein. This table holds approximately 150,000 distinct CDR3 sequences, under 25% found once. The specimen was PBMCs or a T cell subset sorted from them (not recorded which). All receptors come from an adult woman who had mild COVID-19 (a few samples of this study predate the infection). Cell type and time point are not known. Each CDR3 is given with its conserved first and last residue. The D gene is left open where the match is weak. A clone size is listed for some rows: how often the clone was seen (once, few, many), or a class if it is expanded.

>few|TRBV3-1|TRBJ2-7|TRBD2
CASSRASGTYEQYF
TGTGCCAGCAGCCGAGCTAGCGGGACCTACGAGCAGTACTTC
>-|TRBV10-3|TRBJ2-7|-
CAISESRSEQYF
TGTGCCATCAGTGAGTCCAGGTCCGAGCAGTACTTC
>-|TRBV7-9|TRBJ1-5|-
CASSLEAGALSNQPQHF
TGTGCCAGCAGCTTAGAGGCAGGGGCCCTTAGCAATCAGCCCCAGCATTTT
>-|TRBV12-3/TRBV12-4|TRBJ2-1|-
CASSVVRIAEEQFF
TGTGCCAGCAGTGTTGTACGGATCGCCGAGGAGCAGTTCTTC
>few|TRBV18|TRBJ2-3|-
CASSPSFTDTQYF
TGTGCCAGCTCACCCTCCTTCACAGATACGCAGTATTTT
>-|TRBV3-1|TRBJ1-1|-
CASSPPGIGAFF
TGTGCCAGCAGCCCCCCGGGGATCGGGGCTTTCTTT
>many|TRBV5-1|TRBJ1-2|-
CASSLGGNYGYTF
TGTGCCAGCAGCTTAGGCGGAAACTATGGCTACACCTTC
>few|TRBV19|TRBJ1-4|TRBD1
CASSGTGLSSEKLFF
TGTGCCAGTAGTGGGACAGGCCTTTCTTCAGAAAAACTGTTTTTT
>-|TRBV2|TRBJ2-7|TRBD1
CASRGDRISYEQYF
TGTGCCAGCAGGGGGGACAGAATCTCCTACGAGCAGTACTTC
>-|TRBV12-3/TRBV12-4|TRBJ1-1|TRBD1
CASRARQGVPNTEAFF
TGTGCCAGCAGGGCCCGACAGGGAGTCCCGAACACTGAAGCTTTCTTT
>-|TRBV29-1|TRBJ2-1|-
CSVSEQRLFF
TGCAGCGTTTCAGAACAGAGGCTGTTCTTC
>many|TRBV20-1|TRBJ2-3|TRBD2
CSARRTSGSTDTQYF
TGCAGTGCTAGGAGAACTAGCGGTAGCACAGATACGCAGTATTTT
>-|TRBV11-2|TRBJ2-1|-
CASSPQATTHGNEQFF
TGTGCCAGCAGCCCTCAGGCCACCACCCATGGCAATGAGCAGTTCTTC
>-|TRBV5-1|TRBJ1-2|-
CASSLQGSGYTF
TGCGCCAGCAGCTTACAGGGATCTGGCTACACCTTC
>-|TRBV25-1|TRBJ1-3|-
CASSEWGNTIYF
TGTGCCAGCAGTGAATGGGGAAACACCATATATTTT
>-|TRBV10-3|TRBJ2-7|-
CAISGSVQISYEQYF
TGTGCCATCAGTGGATCAGTTCAGATCTCCTACGAGCAGTACTTC
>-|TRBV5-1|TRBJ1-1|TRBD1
CASSLAGPGQGDEAFF
TGCGCCAGCAGCTTGGCGGGCCCTGGACAGGGGGATGAAGCTTTCTTT
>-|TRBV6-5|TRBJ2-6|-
CASSYSDYSGANVLTF
TGTGCCAGCAGTTACTCGGACTACTCTGGGGCCAACGTCCTGACTTTC
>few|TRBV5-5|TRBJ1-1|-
CASSLGQRITEAFF
TGTGCCAGCAGCTTGGGACAGCGGATCACTGAAGCTTTCTTT
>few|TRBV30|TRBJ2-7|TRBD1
CAWSVLGGAYEQYF
TGTGCCTGGAGTGTACTAGGGGGCGCCTACGAGCAGTACTTC
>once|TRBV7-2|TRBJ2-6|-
CDSSPGGTSGANVLTF
TGTGACAGCAGCCCAGGAGGGACCTCTGGGGCCAACGTCCTGACTTTC
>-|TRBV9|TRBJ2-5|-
CASSVASQYQETQYF
TGTGCCAGCAGCGTAGCGAGTCAATACCAAGAGACCCAGTACTTC
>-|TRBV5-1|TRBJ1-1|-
CASRISERRTEAFF
TGCGCCAGCAGGATTTCGGAACGGCGGACTGAAGCTTTCTTT
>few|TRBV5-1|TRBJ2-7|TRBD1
CASSLPGQYYEQYF
TGCGCCAGCAGCTTGCCGGGACAGTACTACGAGCAGTACTTC
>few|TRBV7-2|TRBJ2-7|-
CASSLSRKTYEQYF
TGTGCCAGCAGCTTAAGTCGCAAGACCTACGAGCAGTACTTC
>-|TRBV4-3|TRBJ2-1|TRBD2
CASSQPSGLAGGGSYNEQFF
TGCGCCAGCAGCCAGCCGTCCGGACTAGCGGGAGGTGGTTCCTACAATGAGCAGTTCTTC
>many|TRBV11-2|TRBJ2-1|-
CASSSTGSSYNEQFF
TGTGCCAGCAGCTCTACAGGGAGCTCCTACAATGAGCAGTTCTTC
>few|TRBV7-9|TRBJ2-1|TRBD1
CASSPGQGAGEQFF
TGTGCCAGCAGCCCCGGACAGGGGGCAGGGGAGCAGTTCTTC
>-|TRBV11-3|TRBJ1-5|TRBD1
CASSLDRDRYNQPQHF
TGTGCCAGCAGCTTAGACCGGGACAGATACAATCAGCCCCAGCATTTT
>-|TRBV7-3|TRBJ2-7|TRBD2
CASSRLTSSNEQYF
TGTGCCAGCAGCCGCCTGACTAGCTCCAACGAGCAGTACTTC
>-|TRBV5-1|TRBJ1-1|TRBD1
CASSFHGQGGTEAFF
TGCGCCAGCAGCTTCCATGGACAGGGCGGGACTGAAGCTTTCTTT
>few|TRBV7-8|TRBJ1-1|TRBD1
CASSHDRGRTAEAFF
TGTGCCAGCAGCCACGACAGGGGAAGGACTGCTGAAGCTTTCTTT
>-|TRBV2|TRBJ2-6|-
CASRGLRTGANVLTF
TGTGCCAGCAGGGGTCTTAGAACTGGGGCCAACGTCCTGACTTTC
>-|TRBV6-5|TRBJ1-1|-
CASSYVGKNTEAFF
TGTGCCAGCAGTTACGTAGGGAAAAACACTGAAGCTTTCTTT
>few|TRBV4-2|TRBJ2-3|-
CASSPLRGDTQYF
TGTGCCAGCAGCCCCCTGCGGGGAGATACGCAGTATTTT
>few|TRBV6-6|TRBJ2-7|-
CASRSATGYYEQYF
TGTGCCAGCAGGTCGGCTACAGGGTACTACGAGCAGTACTTC
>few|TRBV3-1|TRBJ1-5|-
CASSPGWTRPQHF
TGTGCCAGCAGCCCGGGATGGACTCGGCCCCAGCATTTT
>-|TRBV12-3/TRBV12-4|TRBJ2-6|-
CASSLSFVSSGANVLTF
TGTGCCAGCAGTTTATCGTTCGTATCCTCTGGGGCCAACGTCCTGACTTTC
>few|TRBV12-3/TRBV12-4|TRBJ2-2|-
CASSLKGEGTGELFF
TGTGCCAGCAGTTTGAAGGGAGAAGGTACCGGGGAGCTGTTTTTT
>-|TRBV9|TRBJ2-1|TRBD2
CASSVLAGEYNEQFF
TGTGCCAGCAGCGTACTAGCGGGGGAATACAATGAGCAGTTCTTC
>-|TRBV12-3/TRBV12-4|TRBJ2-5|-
CASSYLTQETQYF
TGTGCCAGCAGTTATTTGACCCAAGAGACCCAGTACTTC
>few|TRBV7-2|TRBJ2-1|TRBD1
CASSLYGTGVNEQFF
TGTGCCAGCAGCTTATATGGGACAGGGGTAAATGAGCAGTTCTTC
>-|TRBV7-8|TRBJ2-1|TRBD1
CASGQGPSYNEQFF
TGTGCCAGCGGACAGGGGCCTTCCTACAATGAGCAGTTCTTC
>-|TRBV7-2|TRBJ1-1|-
CASSLGMRNTEAFF
TGTGCCAGCAGCCTCGGGATGAGGAACACTGAAGCTTTCTTT
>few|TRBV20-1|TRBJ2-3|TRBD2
CSARETSGSTDTQYF
TGCAGTGCTAGAGAGACTAGCGGTAGCACAGATACGCAGTATTTT
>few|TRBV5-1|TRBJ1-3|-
CASSLAAYGNTIYF
TGCGCCAGCAGCTTGGCAGCTTATGGAAACACCATATATTTT
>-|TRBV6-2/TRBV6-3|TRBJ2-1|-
CASSHVGARGSSYNEQFF
TGTGCCAGCAGTCACGTAGGGGCTAGGGGGAGCTCCTACAATGAGCAGTTCTTC
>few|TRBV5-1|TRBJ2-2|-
CASSLTGRGPGELFF
TGCGCCAGCAGCTTGACCGGGAGAGGGCCCGGGGAGCTGTTTTTT
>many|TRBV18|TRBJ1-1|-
CASSPIPQNTEAFF
TGTGCCAGCTCACCTATCCCCCAGAACACTGAAGCTTTCTTT
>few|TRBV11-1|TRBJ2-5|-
CASSIRDTAQETQYF
TGTGCCAGCAGCATCCGGGACACGGCCCAAGAGACCCAGTACTTC
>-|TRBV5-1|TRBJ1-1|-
CASSPPGGDTEAFF
TGCGCCAGCAGCCCCCCTGGGGGGGACACTGAAGCTTTCTTT
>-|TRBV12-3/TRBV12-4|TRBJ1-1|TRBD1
CASSLGGQEVRGTEAFF
TGTGCCAGCAGTTTGGGCGGACAGGAGGTCCGAGGGACTGAAGCTTTCTTT
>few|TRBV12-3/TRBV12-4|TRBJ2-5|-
CASSLAGGAGETQYF
TGTGCCAGCAGTTTAGCAGGAGGGGCGGGGGAGACCCAGTACTTC
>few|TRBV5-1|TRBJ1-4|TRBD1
CASSLRSGGVEKLFF
TGCGCCAGCAGCTTGAGGTCAGGGGGCGTCGAAAAACTGTTTTTT
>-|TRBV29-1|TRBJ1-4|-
CSVERGEKLFF
TGCAGCGTTGAGCGAGGTGAAAAACTGTTTTTT